The source of this T cell receptor (beta chain) is a study of regulatory T cells in long-lasting Graves disease. Overall study context: Positivity for TSH receptor antibodies plus over 5 years of antithyroid drugs meant persistent Graves' disease.

The germline V and J ends were trimmed by 7 bases and 4 bases, with 8 bases remaining between them. Germline CDR1 and CDR2: SNHLY and FYNNEI. The CDR3 is made up of 11 amino acids. iRepertoire HTBI primers and Arm-PCR of CDR3 regions built TCR beta libraries. In the authors' workflow: Roughly 65 TRBV and 14 TRBJ segments were identified across samples. TCRdb processed the multiplex PCR reads anew with MiXCR; each CDR3 protein has one entry. Clone size and V and J calls follow TCRdb, not the original study. The sample carries roughly 500,000 distinct CDR3 sequences, less than 25% recorded once. This clonotype was seen only a few times. As to time point: persistent/refractory GD, antithyroid drugs over 5 years with positive TRAb. Following extraction of RNA from PBMCs, that RNA was used to make the TCR library. Those enrolled as patients came out of an endocrinology department in Xi'an, China. A roughly 8.1-milliliter sample of peripheral blood was drawn into EDTA tubes.

This TCR was recovered from a female donor with Graves disease. The material sequenced was peripheral blood mononuclear cells (PBMCs), taken when the disease was refractory, from a patient treated with antithyroid drugs. The chain links TRBV2 to TRBJ2-7; D remains unclear. CDR3 residues: CASTELYEQYF. CDR3 sequence (DNA): TGTGCCAGCACAGAATTGTACGAGCAGTACTTC.